By sample fraction, the clone carrying this T cell receptor beta chain is large. Antigen: not known. The sample originates from a study of T cells after yellow fever vaccination. In the study overall: SMART-Seq v4 Ultra Low Input prepared libraries from low-cell fractions.

Findings and caveats of the study: Reappearing after the booster were most of the clones from primary vaccination (96% CD4, about 87% CD8).

MiXCR, run by TCRdb on the 5' RACE reads, gives a single entry per CDR3 protein. The table shows more than 55,000 distinct CDR3 sequences, with 7.4% occurring only once. This sample comprised CD8+ T cells sorted from PBMCs, obtained 15 days after the yellow fever booster vaccination. The TCR was taken from a man between 25 and 39 years old who received the YFV17D yellow fever vaccine.

CDR3 loop: CSAGTGTAYEQYF. CDR3 coding DNA: TGCAGTGCTGGAACCGGGACGGCCTACGAGCAGTACTTC. This chain links TRBV20-1 with TRBJ2-7; D may correspond to TRBD1 or TRBD2 (5 bases each). The germline V and J ends were trimmed by 5 bases and 2 bases, with 13 bases remaining between them. Germline values: CDR1 DFQATT, CDR2 SNEGSKA (reference sequence). CDR3 length: 13 amino acids.